Below, 13 T cell receptor beta chains from the same sample are listed, as sequenced in a study of blood T cell repertoires in COVID-19 (dated by TCRdb to about 2020). Library preparation used the immunoSEQ multiplex PCR assay. Sourced from immuneACCESS, this table was stored by TCRdb with only in-frame sequences that have V and J called. A share of the clones is absent; for the studies checked, an unresolved V gene accounts for under half, and the remainder has no known explanation. This sample is represented by 130,000 to 150,000 clones; 87% of them were singletons. The top ten hold 11% of the sample. Material: PBMCs or T cells enriched from blood (not recorded which). These receptors all come from a man aged 55 to 70 who had recovered from COVID-19.

CDR3 sequence: CASSLQGGDQPQHF. In DNA form, the CDR3 reads TGCGCCAGCAGCCTACAGGGTGGGGATCAGCCCCAGCATTTT. The chain carries TRBV4-1 and TRBJ1-5, with a weak D call TRBD1 (6 bases). The CDR3 is 14 amino acids. V lost 4 bases, J lost 5 bases, and 12 bases lay in between. Germline assignment: CDR1 MGHRA and CDR2 YSYEKL.

This sequence joins TRBV4-2 and TRBJ2-2; D is possibly TRBD1 (6 bases). Germline V lookup: CDR1 LGHNA, CDR2 YNFKEQ. This CDR3 is built from 16 residues. The ends were cut back, 1 base at V and 6 bases at J, with 15 bases in the middle. The CDR3: CASSQGVRGMAGELFF. The CDR3 nucleotides are TGTGCCAGCAGCCAAGGTGTCAGGGGAATGGCCGGGGAGCTGTTTTTT.

V gene TRBV27 combines with J gene TRBJ1-6; 7 positions agree with TRBD1. CDR1 is MNHEY and CDR2 is SMNVEV in the germline V gene (reference sequence). The CDR3 totals 14 residues. V dropped 1 base and J dropped 9; count of bases not matched to a gene: 3. CDR3 nucleotide sequence: TGTGCCAGCAGTTTATACAGGGGTGGTTCACCCCTCCACTTT. Its protein product is CASSLYRGGSPLHF.

The chain has TRBV18 and TRBJ1-2; D is uncertain. The germline gives CDR1 KGHSH, CDR2 LQKENI. CDR3 size: 14 residues. V lost 3 bases and J 7 bases, leaving 15 bases between the germline ends. For the CDR3, the DNA is TGTGCCAGCTCACCGCGGACTGCCATAGGTGGCTACACCTTC. It specifies CASSPRTAIGGYTF.

The chain joins TRBV7-9 to TRBJ1-4; 7 bases line up with TRBD1. This CDR3 region has 14 residues. Losses at the gene ends were 1 base for V and 6 bases for J; bases not matched to a gene: 2. The germline CDR1 and CDR2 sequences are SEHNR and FQNEAQ (reference sequence). CDR3 region: CASSLVQGDEKLFF. CDR3 coding DNA: TGTGCCAGCAGCTTAGTTCAGGGGGATGAAAAACTGTTTTTT.

V gene TRBV30 combines with J gene TRBJ2-7; possibly TRBD1 for D (5 bases). From germline, CDR1 is GTSNPN and CDR2 SVGIG (reference sequence). This CDR3 is 15 amino acids long. V lost 3 bases, J lost 2 bases, and 17 bases lay in between. DNA for the CDR3: TGTGCCTGGAGAAAGGGTGGGGCAGATGCCTACGAGCAGTACTTC. Translation: CAWRKGGADAYEQYF.

CDR3 nucleotide sequence: TGTGCCAGCAGCCTCTCACACCAGGGACAGGAATACTTC. The encoded protein is CASSLSHQGQEYF. The V and J genes are TRBV3-1 (or the pseudogene TRBV3-2) and TRBJ2-7; 8 nucleotides agree with TRBD1. This CDR3 has 13 amino acids. Germline V gene lookup returns CDR1 LGHDT and CDR2 YNNKEL (reference sequence). V trimming: 4 bases; J trimming: 13 bases; junction bases outside the gene matches: 12.

The chain has TRBV2 and TRBJ1-4; no definite D call. The CDR3 covers 13 residues. Germline assignment: CDR1 SNHLY and CDR2 FYNNEI. V was pared by 9 bases and J by 2 bases, with 10 bases between. The CDR3 DNA sequence: TGTGCCAGACGCAGGTCTACTAATGAAAAACTGTTTTTT. It is translated as CARRRSTNEKLFF.

V is TRBV29-1 and J is TRBJ2-6, with D maybe TRBD2 (6 bases). Germline CDR1 is SQVTM and CDR2 is ANQGSEA. V shed 7 bases and J shed 4 bases, with 14 bases lying between them. The length of the CDR3 is 14 residues. The CDR3 nucleotides read TGCAGCGCCTCGGTGGAGGGAGGGGCCAACGTCCTGACTTTC. Translating gives CSASVEGGANVLTF.

The rearrangement uses TRBV7-9 and TRBJ2-1, with D maybe TRBD1 (5 bases). Germline CDR1 SEHNR, CDR2 FQNEAQ (reference sequence). Trimming cost V 4 bases and J 8 bases, with 12 bases left between them. This CDR3 is 13 amino acids long. CDR3 amino acids: CASSSGQGYEQFF. CDR3 coding DNA: TGTGCCAGCAGCTCCGGCCAGGGATATGAGCAGTTCTTC.

The chain employs TRBV4-2 and TRBJ2-1; D may be TRBD1 (5 bases). Germline CDR1 is LGHNA and CDR2 is YNFKEQ. V gave up 5 bases and J gave up 7 bases, with 9 bases separating them. The CDR3 is 12 amino acids. The CDR3 loop is CASSAKGNEQFF. In DNA, the CDR3 is TGTGCCAGCAGCGCAAAGGGGAATGAGCAGTTCTTC.

The chain combines TRBV19 with TRBJ2-2; D uncertain. The CDR3 is made up of 15 amino acids. Trimming pared 1 base from V and 0 bases from J, leaving 6 bases between. In germline, CDR1 is LNHDA, CDR2 SQIVND (reference sequence). CDR3 nucleotide sequence: TGTGCCAGTAGTATAGTACAAACGAACACCGGGGAGCTGTTTTTT. Translating gives CASSIVQTNTGELFF. Complete variable domain (other parts from reference TRBV19 and TRBJ2-2): DGGITQSPKYLFRKEGQNVTLSCEQNLNHDAMYWYRQDPGQGLRLIYYSQIVNDFQKGDIAEGYSVSREKKESFPLTVTSAQKNPTAFYLCASSIVQTNTGELFFGEGSRLTVL.

The chain links TRBV24-1 to TRBJ2-1, with 16 nucleotides matching TRBD2. The CDR3 is 17 amino acids. Germline loops: CDR1 KGHDR, CDR2 SFDVKD. The V and J ends lost 4 bases and 7 bases, in that order; junction bases with no gene match: 6. Here the CDR3 reads CATSDPGTSGRDNEQFF. CDR3 nucleotide sequence: TGTGCCACCAGTGACCCCGGGACTAGCGGGAGGGATAATGAGCAGTTCTTC.